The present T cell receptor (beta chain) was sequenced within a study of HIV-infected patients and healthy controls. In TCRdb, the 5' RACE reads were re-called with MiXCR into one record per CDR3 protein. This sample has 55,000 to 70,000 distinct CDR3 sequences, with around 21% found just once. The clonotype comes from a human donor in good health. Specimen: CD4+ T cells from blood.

The CDR3 DNA is TGTGCCAGCAGCTCCTTCGGGGCAGGCAACTATGGCTACACCTTC. Translation: CASSSFGAGNYGYTF. The chain combines TRBV6-5 with TRBJ1-2; TRBD1 might be the D (5 bases). The CDR3 covers 15 residues. V was shortened by 6 bases and J by 2 bases, with 16 bases between the two germline ends. Germline V gives CDR1 MNHEY, CDR2 SVGAGI.